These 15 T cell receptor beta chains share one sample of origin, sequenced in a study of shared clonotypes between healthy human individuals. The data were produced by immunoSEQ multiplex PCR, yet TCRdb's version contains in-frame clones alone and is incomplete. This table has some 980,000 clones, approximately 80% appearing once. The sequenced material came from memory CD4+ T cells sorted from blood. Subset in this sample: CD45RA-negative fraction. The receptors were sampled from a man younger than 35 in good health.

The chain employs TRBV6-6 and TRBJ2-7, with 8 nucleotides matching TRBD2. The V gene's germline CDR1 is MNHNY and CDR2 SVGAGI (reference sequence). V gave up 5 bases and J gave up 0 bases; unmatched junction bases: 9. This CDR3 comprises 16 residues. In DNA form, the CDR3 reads TGTGCCAGCAGTAACCTCGGCGGGAGGCCCTCCTACGAGCAGTACTTC. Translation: CASSNLGGRPSYEQYF.

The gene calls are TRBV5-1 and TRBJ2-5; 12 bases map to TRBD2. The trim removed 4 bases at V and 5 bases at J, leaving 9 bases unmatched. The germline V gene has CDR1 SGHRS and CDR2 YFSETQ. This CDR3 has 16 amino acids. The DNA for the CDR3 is TGCGCCAGCAGCACCGGACTAGCGGGGACTGGGGAGACCCAGTACTTC. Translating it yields CASSTGLAGTGETQYF.

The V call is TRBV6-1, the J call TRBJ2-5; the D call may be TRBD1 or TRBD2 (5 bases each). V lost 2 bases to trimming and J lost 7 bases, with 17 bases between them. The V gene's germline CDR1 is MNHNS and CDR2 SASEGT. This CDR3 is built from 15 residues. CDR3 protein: CASSETGTAAGTQYF. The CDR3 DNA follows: TGTGCCAGCAGTGAAACGGGGACCGCCGCTGGGACCCAGTACTTC.

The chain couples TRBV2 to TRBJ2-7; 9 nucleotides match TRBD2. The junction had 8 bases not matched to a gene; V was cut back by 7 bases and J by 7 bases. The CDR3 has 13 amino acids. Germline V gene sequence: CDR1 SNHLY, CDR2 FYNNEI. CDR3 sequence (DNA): TGTGCCAGCAAAGTTAGCGGGGGTTTGGAGCAGTACTTC. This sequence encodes CASKVSGGLEQYF.

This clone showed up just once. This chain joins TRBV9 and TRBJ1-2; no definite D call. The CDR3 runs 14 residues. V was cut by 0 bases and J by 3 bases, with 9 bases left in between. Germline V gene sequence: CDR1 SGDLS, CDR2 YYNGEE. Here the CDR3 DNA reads TGTGCCAGCAGCGTAGATGACGGGGACTATGGCTACACCTTC. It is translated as CASSVDDGDYGYTF. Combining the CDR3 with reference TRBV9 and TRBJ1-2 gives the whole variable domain DSGVTQTPKHLITATGQRVTLRCSPRSGDLSVYWYQQSLDQGLQFLIQYYNGEERAKGNILERFSAQQFPDLHSELNLSSLELGDSALYFCASSVDDGDYGYTFGSGTRLTVV.

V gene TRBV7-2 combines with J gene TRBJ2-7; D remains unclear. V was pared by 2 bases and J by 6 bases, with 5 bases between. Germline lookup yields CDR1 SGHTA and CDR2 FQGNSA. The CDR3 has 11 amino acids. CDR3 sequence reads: CASSLNPEQYF. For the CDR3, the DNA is TGTGCCAGCAGCTTAAATCCCGAGCAGTACTTC.

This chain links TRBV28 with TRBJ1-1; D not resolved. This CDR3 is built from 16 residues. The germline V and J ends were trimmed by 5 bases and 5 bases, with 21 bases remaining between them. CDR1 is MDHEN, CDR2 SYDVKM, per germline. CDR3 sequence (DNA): TGTGCCAGCAGTCCCACTTTACGTAAGGCGGGGACTGAAGCTTTCTTT. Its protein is CASSPTLRKAGTEAFF.

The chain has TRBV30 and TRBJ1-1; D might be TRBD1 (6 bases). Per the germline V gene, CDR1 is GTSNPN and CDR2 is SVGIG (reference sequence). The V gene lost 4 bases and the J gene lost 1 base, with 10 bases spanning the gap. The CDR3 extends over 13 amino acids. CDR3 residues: CAWNRDKNTEAFF. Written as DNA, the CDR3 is TGTGCCTGGAATCGGGACAAGAACACTGAAGCTTTCTTT.

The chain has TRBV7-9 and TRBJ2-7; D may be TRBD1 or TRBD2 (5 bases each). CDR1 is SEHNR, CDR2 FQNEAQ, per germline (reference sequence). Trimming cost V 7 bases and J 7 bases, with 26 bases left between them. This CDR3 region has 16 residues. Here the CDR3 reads CASISEKGTFKGEQYF. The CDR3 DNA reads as TGTGCCAGCATCTCTGAAAAGGGGACCTTTAAGGGAGAGCAGTACTTC.

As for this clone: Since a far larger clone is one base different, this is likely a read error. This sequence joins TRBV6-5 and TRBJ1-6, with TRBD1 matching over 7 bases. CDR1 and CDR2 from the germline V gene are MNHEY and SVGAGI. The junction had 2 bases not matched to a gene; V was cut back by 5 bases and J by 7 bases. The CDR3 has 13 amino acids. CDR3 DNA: TGTGCCAGCAGTCCGGGACAGAATTCACCCCTCCACTTT. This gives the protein CASSPGQNSPLHF.

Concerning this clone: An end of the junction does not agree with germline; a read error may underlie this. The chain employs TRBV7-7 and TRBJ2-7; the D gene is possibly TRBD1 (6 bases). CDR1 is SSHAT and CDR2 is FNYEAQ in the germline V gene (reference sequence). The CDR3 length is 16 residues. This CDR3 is CASSSGLTGVSYEQYF. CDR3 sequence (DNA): TGTGCTAGCAGCTCAGGGTTGACAGGAGTTTCCTACGAGCAGTACTTC.

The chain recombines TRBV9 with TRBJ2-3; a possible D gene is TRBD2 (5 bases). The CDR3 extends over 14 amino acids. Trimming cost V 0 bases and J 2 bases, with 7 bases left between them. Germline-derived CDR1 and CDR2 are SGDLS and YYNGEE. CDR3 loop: CASSVGRFTDTQYF. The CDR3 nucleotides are TGTGCCAGCAGCGTAGGGAGGTTCACAGATACGCAGTATTTT.

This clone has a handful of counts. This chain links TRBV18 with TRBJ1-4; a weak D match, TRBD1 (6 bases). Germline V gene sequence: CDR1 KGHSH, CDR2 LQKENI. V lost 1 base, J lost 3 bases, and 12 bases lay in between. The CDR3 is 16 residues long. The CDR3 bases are TGTGCCAGCTCACCACAAGGGGGGGCGTCTAATGAAAAACTGTTTTTT. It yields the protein CASSPQGGASNEKLFF.

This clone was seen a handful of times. CDR3: CASSYSGAGGGGELFF. The CDR3 nucleotides are TGTGCCAGCAGTTACTCGGGCGCGGGAGGAGGGGGGGAGCTGTTTTTT. The chain joins TRBV6-6 to TRBJ2-2, with 8 bases aligning to TRBD2. This CDR3 region has 16 residues. Trimming removed 0 bases from V and 8 bases from J; junction bases left unmatched: 8. CDR1 and CDR2 from the germline V gene are MNHNY and SVGAGI (reference sequence).

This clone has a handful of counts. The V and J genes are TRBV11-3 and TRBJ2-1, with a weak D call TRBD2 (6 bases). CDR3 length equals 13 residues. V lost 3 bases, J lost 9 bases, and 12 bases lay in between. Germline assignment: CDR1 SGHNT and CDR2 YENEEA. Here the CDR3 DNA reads TGTGCCAGCAGCTTGAATCCCGGGGGTGAGCAGTTCTTC. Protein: CASSLNPGGEQFF.